The next 5 T cell receptor beta chains were all read from a single sample in a study of blood T cell repertoires in COVID-19. Sequenced by immunoSEQ multiplex PCR; TCRdb stores in-frame clones only, minus some. Of about 300,000 clones listed, about 89% are singletons. Sequenced sample: PBMCs or T cells enriched from blood (not recorded which). The receptors were sampled from a young woman who had recovered from COVID-19.

The chain is built from TRBV2 and TRBJ1-1; a weak D match, TRBD1 (5 bases). Trimming removed 10 bases from V and 4 bases from J, with 19 bases in between. Germline values: CDR1 SNHLY, CDR2 FYNNEI. The CDR3 sequence is 14 residues long. The CDR3 DNA is TGTGCCACCTCAATGCGGCAGGGTGGCACTGAAGCTTTCTTT. Its translation: CATSMRQGGTEAFF.

This rearrangement joins TRBV5-1 to TRBJ1-2; D is unclear. The germline V gene encodes CDR1 SGHRS and CDR2 YFSETQ. V gave up 0 bases and J gave up 9 bases, with 18 bases separating them. The CDR3 runs to 15 residues. In nucleotides, the CDR3 is TGCGCCAGCAGCTTGGCCGGTACCGAAACTATGAGCTACACCTTC. Residues: CASSLAGTETMSYTF.

The chain is built from TRBV11-3 and TRBJ2-1, with D maybe TRBD2 (6 bases). Germline loops: CDR1 SGHNT, CDR2 YENEEA. The CDR3 has 15 residues. V lost 2 bases to trimming and J lost 7 bases, with 15 bases between them. CDR3 protein: CASSLTAGSLNEQFF. In DNA, the CDR3 is TGTGCCAGCAGCTTAACGGCGGGATCCCTGAATGAGCAGTTCTTC.

The rearrangement joins TRBV7-2 to TRBJ1-3; D is perhaps TRBD1 (5 bases). Germline assignment: CDR1 SGHTA and CDR2 FQGNSA. CDR3 length: 16 residues. V lost 1 base to trimming and J lost 0 bases, with 10 bases between them. The CDR3 sequence: CASSLVNRISGNTIYF. The CDR3 DNA is TGTGCCAGCAGCTTAGTGAACAGGATCTCTGGAAACACCATATATTTT.

The chain links TRBV28 to TRBJ1-2, with D perhaps TRBD1 (6 bases). Germline CDR1 reads MDHEN; CDR2 reads SYDVKM. Trimming stripped 6 bases from V and 8 bases from J, with 25 bases between. There are 16 residues in the CDR3. CDR3 nucleotide sequence: TGTGCCAGCAGCCCCCCCACAGGGTTGCATCTATACGGCTACACCTTC. Translating it yields CASSPPTGLHLYGYTF.